This T cell receptor (beta chain) was obtained from a study of control samples from healthy donors and cancer patients. The germline CDR1 and CDR2 sequences are SGHDT and YYEEEE. V was cut by 0 bases and J by 6 bases, with 1 base left in between. The CDR3 covers 11 residues. Produced via immunoSEQ multiplex PCR; TCRdb's table is partial and in-frame only. The table includes almost 90,000 clones, around nine tenths detected once. The source is a man aged 30 to 45 in good health. Sequenced sample: blood. The rearrangement joins TRBV5-6 to TRBJ2-1; no reliable D call. The CDR3 DNA reads TGTGCCAGCAGCTTGGGCAATGAGCAGTTCTTC. Translated, it gives CASSLGNEQFF.